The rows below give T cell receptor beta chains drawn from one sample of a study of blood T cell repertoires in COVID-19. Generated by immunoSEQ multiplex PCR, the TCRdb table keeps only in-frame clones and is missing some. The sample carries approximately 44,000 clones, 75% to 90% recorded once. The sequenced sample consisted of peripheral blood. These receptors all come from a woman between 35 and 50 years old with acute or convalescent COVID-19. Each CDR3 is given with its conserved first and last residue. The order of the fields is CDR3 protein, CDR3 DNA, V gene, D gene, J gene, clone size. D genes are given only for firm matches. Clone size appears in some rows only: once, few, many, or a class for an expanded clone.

cdr3_aa: CAISESVETGELFF
cdr3_nt: TGTGCCATCAGTGAGTCCGTAGAGACCGGGGAGCTGTTTTTT
v_call: TRBV10-3
d_call: NA
j_call: TRBJ2-2
clone_size: once

cdr3_aa: CASSMRPSPTAPREQFF
cdr3_nt: TGTGCCAGTAGTATGCGCCCTTCGCCGACCGCACCCAGGGAGCAGTTCTTC
v_call: TRBV19
d_call: NA
j_call: TRBJ2-1
clone_size: NA

cdr3_aa: CASSPPEGRHTEAFF
cdr3_nt: TGTGCCAGCTCACCACCGGAGGGGAGGCACACTGAAGCTTTCTTT
v_call: TRBV18
d_call: NA
j_call: TRBJ1-1
clone_size: NA

cdr3_aa: CASSSLTGGNTEAFF
cdr3_nt: TGTGCCAGCAGCTCTCTGACAGGGGGTAACACTGAAGCTTTCTTT
v_call: TRBV7-2
d_call: TRBD1
j_call: TRBJ1-1
clone_size: NA

cdr3_aa: CAISEQETSTDTQYF
cdr3_nt: TGTGCCATCAGTGAGCAGGAAACTAGCACAGATACGCAGTATTTT
v_call: TRBV10-3
d_call: NA
j_call: TRBJ2-3
clone_size: NA

cdr3_aa: CASTEEPGAYSNQPQHF
cdr3_nt: TGCGCCAGCACCGAAGAACCAGGGGCTTATAGCAATCAGCCCCAGCATTTT
v_call: TRBV5-1
d_call: NA
j_call: TRBJ1-5
clone_size: NA

cdr3_aa: CASSGPPGLAGVPSYEQYF
cdr3_nt: TGTGCCAGCAGTGGTCCGCCGGGACTAGCGGGAGTTCCCTCCTACGAGCAGTACTTC
v_call: TRBV6-1
d_call: TRBD2
j_call: TRBJ2-7
clone_size: NA

cdr3_aa: CASSQVGLGGVNTEAFF
cdr3_nt: TGTGCCAGCAGCCAAGTGGGATTGGGCGGGGTCAACACTGAAGCTTTCTTT
v_call: TRBV14
d_call: NA
j_call: TRBJ1-1
clone_size: few

cdr3_aa: CASEAGQTFYGYTF
cdr3_nt: TGTGCCAGTGAAGCGGGTCAGACCTTTTATGGCTACACCTTC
v_call: TRBV2
d_call: NA
j_call: TRBJ1-2
clone_size: NA

cdr3_aa: CASSPPGTGNSGNTIYF
cdr3_nt: TGTGCCAGCAGTCCGCCTGGGACAGGGAACTCTGGAAACACCATATATTTT
v_call: TRBV28
d_call: TRBD1
j_call: TRBJ1-3
clone_size: NA

cdr3_aa: CASSLGAQSNGYTF
cdr3_nt: TGTGCCAGCAGCTTAGGGGCCCAGTCTAATGGCTACACCTTC
v_call: TRBV11-2
d_call: NA
j_call: TRBJ1-2
clone_size: once

cdr3_aa: CASSFIQGTEAFF
cdr3_nt: TGTGCCAGCAGTTTTATTCAGGGGACTGAAGCTTTCTTT
v_call: TRBV12-3/TRBV12-4
d_call: NA
j_call: TRBJ1-1
clone_size: NA

cdr3_aa: CASSLFRTGDNYGYTF
cdr3_nt: TGTGCCAGCAGTTTATTTAGGACAGGGGATAACTATGGCTACACCTTC
v_call: TRBV28
d_call: TRBD1
j_call: TRBJ1-2
clone_size: NA

cdr3_aa: CATSPGTGSFEQFF
cdr3_nt: TGTGCCACTTCCCCCGGGACAGGGTCCTTTGAGCAGTTCTTC
v_call: TRBV6-5
d_call: TRBD1
j_call: TRBJ2-1
clone_size: NA

cdr3_aa: CASSFGTEQFF
cdr3_nt: TGTGCCAGCAGTTTCGGGACAGAGCAGTTCTTC
v_call: TRBV28
d_call: NA
j_call: TRBJ2-1
clone_size: NA

cdr3_aa: CAIQPPGYRGQPQHF
cdr3_nt: TGTGCCATCCAACCCCCGGGTTACCGGGGTCAGCCCCAGCATTTT
v_call: TRBV28
d_call: NA
j_call: TRBJ1-5
clone_size: NA

cdr3_aa: CASSLTLAGGVTQYF
cdr3_nt: TGTGCCAGCAGTTTAACCCTAGCGGGGGGGGTTACGCAGTATTTT
v_call: TRBV28
d_call: TRBD2
j_call: TRBJ2-3
clone_size: NA

cdr3_aa: CASSPGASGNTIYF
cdr3_nt: TGTGCCAGCAGCCCAGGGGCCTCTGGAAACACCATATATTTT
v_call: TRBV7-8
d_call: NA
j_call: TRBJ1-3
clone_size: NA

cdr3_aa: CASSPGRGNQPQHF
cdr3_nt: TGTGCCAGCTCACCAGGCAGGGGTAATCAGCCCCAGCATTTT
v_call: TRBV18
d_call: NA
j_call: TRBJ1-5
clone_size: NA

cdr3_aa: CASSHGGWGGNPTSYEQYF
cdr3_nt: TGTGCCAGCAGCCACGGGGGGTGGGGCGGGAACCCTACCTCCTACGAGCAGTACTTC
v_call: TRBV4-2
d_call: TRBD2
j_call: TRBJ2-7
clone_size: NA